The 29 T cell receptor beta chains below all came from one sample that was sequenced in a study of molecular identifiers for immune sequencing clone quantification (dated by TCRdb to 2017 to 2018). Library creation used PCR. For sequencing, a NextSeq 500 was employed. TCRdb reran the public reads through fastp at Q25 and MiXCR, keeping productive beta chains. Entries that share a CDR3 protein sequence are merged under the most common genes and DNA. The sample data list approximately 100,000 distinct CDR3 sequences, and roughly a third of these were observed just once. The top ten clones comprise approximately 4% of the sample. The specimen sequenced was naive CD8+ T cells from blood, with Jurkat cell RNA spiked in. The cell subset or site tag for this specimen amounts to: FACS-sorted CD8+CD4-CCR7+CD45RA+ naive T cells. The receptors here all came from a human donor in good health. Some libraries in this study had Jurkat cell RNA spiked in.

This clonotype was recorded at least ten times. The rearrangement links TRBV20-1 to TRBJ1-5; maybe TRBD1 (5 bases). Per the germline V gene, CDR1 is DFQATT and CDR2 is SNEGSKA (reference sequence). V was cut by 2 bases and J by 5 bases, with 10 bases left in between. The CDR3 sequence is 13 residues long. Written as DNA, the CDR3 is TGCAGTGCTAGAACTCAGGGTTATCAGCCCCAGCATTTT. This encodes CSARTQGYQPQHF.

This clonotype has more than one count but fewer than ten. J is TRBJ2-4 and V is TRBV28; perhaps TRBD1 as D (6 bases). The CDR3 length is 16 residues. CDR1 and CDR2 (germline): MDHEN, SYDVKM. V gave up 3 bases and J gave up 3 bases, with 15 bases separating them. CDR3 in amino acids: CASSFRDTFYKNIQYF. CDR3 nucleotide sequence: TGTGCCAGCAGTTTCCGGGACACCTTTTACAAAAACATTCAGTACTTC.

This clonotype has more than one count but fewer than ten. This chain uses TRBV2 with TRBJ2-1, with D tentatively TRBD2 (5 bases). CDR1 is SNHLY and CDR2 is FYNNEI in the germline V gene. CDR3 length: 12 amino acids. Trimming took off 4 bases at V and 7 bases at J, with 8 bases between the two ends. The CDR3: CASSAGGNEQFF. CDR3 DNA sequence: TGTGCCAGCAGTGCGGGCGGGAATGAGCAGTTCTTC.

This clonotype was counted ten times or more. The CDR3 bases are TGCGCCAGCAGCCAAGATCCTAGCGGGAGATACAATGAGCAGTTCTTC. It yields the protein CASSQDPSGRYNEQFF. The V call is TRBV4-3, the J call TRBJ2-1; 10 bases line up with TRBD2. Germline V gene sequence: CDR1 LGHNA, CDR2 YSLEER. V lost 0 bases to trimming and J lost 4 bases; unmatched junction nucleotides: 3. The CDR3 length is 16 residues.

To note about this clonotype: This may be a read error: a much more frequent sequence differs by one nucleotide. The V gene is TRBV7-9, the J gene TRBJ1-1; D may be TRBD1 (5 bases). There are 12 residues in the CDR3. Germline values: CDR1 SEHNR, CDR2 FQNEAQ (reference sequence). V lost 5 bases, J lost 6 bases, and 10 bases lay in between. In nucleotides, the CDR3 is TGTGCCAGCAGCGGGGGGGTCCCTGAAGCTTTCTTT. It translates to CASSGGVPEAFF. The variable domain in full, with the rest retrieved from reference TRBV7-9 and TRBJ1-1, is DTGVSQNPRHKITKRGQNVTFRCDPISEHNRLYWYRQTLGQGPEFLTYFQNEAQLEKSRLLSDRFSAERPKGSFSTLEIQRTEQGDSAMYLCASSGGVPEAFFGQGTRLTVV.

The rearrangement uses TRBV4-2 and TRBJ2-1; no reliable D call. Germline-derived CDR1 and CDR2 are LGHNA and YNFKEQ. The V gene lost 1 base and the J gene lost 6 bases, with 10 bases spanning the gap. The CDR3 contains 14 residues. The CDR3 DNA reads TGTGCCAGCAGCCAAGGATCCCAGCCCAATGAGCAGTTCTTC. It translates to CASSQGSQPNEQFF.

This clonotype came up many times. The chain combines TRBV28 with TRBJ1-5, with 9 bases matching TRBD1. Germline-derived CDR1 and CDR2 are MDHEN and SYDVKM. The CDR3 contains 14 residues. V trimming: 5 bases; J trimming: 9 bases; junction bases outside the gene matches: 8. The CDR3 coding sequence is TGTGCCAGCAGTGACAGGGGGGGACAGTGGCCCCAGCATTTT. This translates into CASSDRGGQWPQHF.

This clonotype appeared once. The rearrangement links TRBV5-6 to TRBJ2-7; D is ambiguous. Germline V gene data show CDR1 as SGHDT and CDR2 as YYEEEE. The V and J ends lost 0 bases and 3 bases respectively, with 10 bases between them. The CDR3 is 14 residues long. The CDR3 DNA reads TGTGCCAGCAGCTTGGCCGGCGGTCTCTACGAGCAGTACTTC. Amino acid sequence: CASSLAGGLYEQYF.

This chain links TRBV6-8 with TRBJ1-1, with unresolved D. Per the germline V gene, CDR1 is MNHGY and CDR2 is SAAAGT. The V gene lost 0 bases and the J gene lost 1 base, with 12 bases spanning the gap. This CDR3 spans 16 amino acids. In DNA, the CDR3 is TGTGCCAGCAGTTACTCGGATAGCTCCCGGAACACTGAAGCTTTCTTT. Residues: CASSYSDSSRNTEAFF.

This clonotype came up a few times. The chain employs TRBV4-1 and TRBJ2-7, with 10 bases fitting TRBD2. Per the germline V gene, CDR1 is MGHRA and CDR2 is YSYEKL. The CDR3 sequence is 16 residues long. J was trimmed by 7 bases and V by 4 bases; bases with no gene match: 13. The CDR3, as DNA: TGCGCCAGCAGCCTCGGCCCCCTAGCGGGAGTTCGGGAGCAGTACTTC. This translates into CASSLGPLAGVREQYF.

The CDR3 nucleotides read TGTGCCAGCAGCCAAGTAGCAGGCGGGAGGGAAGTTAACACCGGGGAGCTGTTTTTT. Protein product: CASSQVAGGREVNTGELFF. The chain is built from TRBV4-2 and TRBJ2-2, with 9 bases that match TRBD2. CDR3 length: 19 residues. The ends lost 1 base at V and 2 bases at J; junction bases unmatched: 11. The germline V gene encodes CDR1 LGHNA and CDR2 YNFKEQ.

As regards this clonotype: Its ends do not fully match the called genes, so a read error is possible. The chain is built from TRBV20-1 and TRBJ2-3, with a weak D call TRBD1 (5 bases). The germline CDR1 and CDR2 sequences are DFQATT and SNEGSKA (reference sequence). CDR3 length: 12 residues. The CDR3 DNA is TGCTGTGCTAGTTGGGGCACTGATACGCTGTATTTT. Its translation is CCASWGTDTLYF.

This clonotype was counted only a few times. The chain employs TRBV7-6 and TRBJ2-2, with a possible D match to TRBD1 (6 bases). V was shortened by 5 bases and J by 4 bases, with 14 bases between the two germline ends. Germline lookup yields CDR1 SGHVS and CDR2 FNYEAQ. This CDR3 is built from 15 residues. This CDR3 is CASSPAGVSTGELFF. DNA of the CDR3: TGTGCCAGCAGCCCCGCAGGGGTTTCCACCGGGGAGCTGTTTTTT.

This clonotype appeared many times. The chain combines TRBV2 with TRBJ2-7; D not certain. CDR3 size: 14 residues. V shed 3 bases and J shed 5 bases, with 14 bases lying between them. The germline V gene has CDR1 SNHLY and CDR2 FYNNEI. CDR3 nucleotide sequence: TGTGCCAGCAGTGATTCCGACACGACTGACGAGCAGTACTTC. Translated, it gives CASSDSDTTDEQYF.

With respect to this clonotype: One end of the junction varies from germline; a read error may be responsible. The chain has TRBV10-3 and TRBJ1-2; D is possibly TRBD1 (6 bases). The CDR3 is made up of 14 amino acids. Per germline, CDR1 ENHRY and CDR2 SYGVKD. The CDR3 sequence is CAISESGRGYGHTF. In DNA, the CDR3 is TGTGCCATCAGTGAGTCGGGCAGGGGCTATGGCCACACCTTC.

Comment on this clonotype: This may be a read error, as it is one base from a much larger clone. V gene TRBV7-8 combines with J gene TRBJ1-4; perhaps TRBD1 as D (6 bases). Germline values: CDR1 SGHVS, CDR2 FQNEAQ. This CDR3 comprises 15 residues. V lost 6 bases to trimming and J lost 7 bases, with 18 bases between them. The CDR3 DNA is TGTGCCAGCAGTGTCTCGCGGGGGGCAAGTGAAAAACTGTTTTTT. This translates into CASSVSRGASEKLFF.

This clonotype was counted ten times or more. V usage is TRBV12-3 or TRBV12-4 and J usage is TRBJ2-3; D unclear. With 1 base removed from V and 4 bases from J, the gap between germline ends came to 9 bases. The length of the CDR3 is 14 residues. The CDR3 nucleotides read TGTGCCAGCAGTTTAGGAGTTCTGGCAGATACGCAGTATTTT. Translated: CASSLGVLADTQYF.

This clonotype was picked up many times. The genes are TRBV5-6 and TRBJ2-3, with a weak D call TRBD2 (5 bases). The germline V and J ends were trimmed by 5 bases and 9 bases, with 10 bases remaining between them. The CDR3 runs 11 residues. Germline CDR1 SGHDT, CDR2 YYEEEE. In DNA, the CDR3 is TGTGCCAGCAGTGTTGGGAGAACGCAGTATTTT. Translation: CASSVGRTQYF.

The table lists this clonotype with a few counts. The chain employs TRBV9 and TRBJ2-1, with D uncertain. Between the trimmed V and J ends, which lost 3 bases and 0 bases, there was a span of 10 bases. Germline-derived CDR1 and CDR2 are SGDLS and YYNGEE. The CDR3 is 15 amino acids. Here the CDR3 reads CASSARDTSYNEQFF. CDR3 DNA sequence: TGTGCCAGCAGCGCCCGAGACACCTCCTACAATGAGCAGTTCTTC.

As to this clonotype: Just one base apart from a much larger clone, this may be a read error. The gene calls are TRBV5-6 and TRBJ2-3; 11 bases are shared with TRBD2. Germline CDR1 reads SGHDT; CDR2 reads YYEEEE. Trimming cost V 4 bases and J 4 bases; bases outside gene matches: 5. This CDR3 contains 15 residues. The chain's CDR3 is CASSVASGGPDTQYF. The CDR3 coding sequence is TGTGCCAGCAGCGTGGCTAGCGGGGGGCCAGATACGCAGTATTTT.

There are a few counts of this clonotype. V and J are TRBV7-9 and TRBJ1-4, with D perhaps TRBD1 (5 bases). The germline V gene has CDR1 SEHNR and CDR2 FQNEAQ (reference sequence). The V and J ends lost 1 base and 4 bases respectively, with 13 bases between them. This CDR3 has 16 residues. The CDR3 nucleotides read TGTGCCAGCAGCTTAGTGTCATGGGGACTTAATGAAAAACTGTTTTTT. This gives the protein CASSLVSWGLNEKLFF. The complete variable domain, with remaining parts taken from reference TRBV7-9 and TRBJ1-4, reads DTGVSQNPRHKITKRGQNVTFRCDPISEHNRLYWYRQTLGQGPEFLTYFQNEAQLEKSRLLSDRFSAERPKGSFSTLEIQRTEQGDSAMYLCASSLVSWGLNEKLFFGSGTQLSVL.

This chain connects TRBV28 to TRBJ2-2, with 9 bases fitting TRBD2. The CDR3 contains 18 residues. V gave up 6 bases and J gave up 7 bases; unmatched junction bases: 18. Germline CDR1 MDHEN, CDR2 SYDVKM. DNA of the CDR3: TGTGCCAGCAGCTTCCCCCTGTGGGCGGGAGGGCCTGGCGGGGAGCTGTTTTTT. Translating gives CASSFPLWAGGPGGELFF. The entire variable domain, with the rest obtained from reference TRBV28 and TRBJ2-2, is as follows: DVKVTQSSRYLVKRTGEKVFLECVQDMDHENMFWYRQDPGLGLRLIYFSYDVKMKEKGDIPEGYSVSREKKERFSLILESASTNQTSMYLCASSFPLWAGGPGGELFFGEGSRLTVL.

The chain employs TRBV6-6 and TRBJ2-4; D possibly corresponds to TRBD1 (5 bases). V dropped 6 bases and J dropped 2 bases, with 14 bases sitting between them. The CDR3 totals 15 residues. Germline assignment: CDR1 MNHNY and CDR2 SVGAGI (reference sequence). CDR3 coding DNA: TGTGCCAGCAGAGATCAGGGCAGCACCAAAAACATTCAGTACTTC. Protein product: CASRDQGSTKNIQYF.

This clonotype was counted between two and nine times. The chain has TRBV7-9 and TRBJ2-6; TRBD2 matches 8 bases. Germline CDR1 reads SEHNR; CDR2 reads FQNEAQ (reference sequence). This CDR3 comprises 18 residues. J gave up 0 bases and V 1 base, and 5 bases lay outside the gene matches. CDR3 nucleotides: TGTGCCAGCAGCTTAGTCCCAGCGGGAGACTCTGGGGCCAACGTCCTGACTTTC. Protein sequence: CASSLVPAGDSGANVLTF. The full variable domain, with the rest looked up from reference TRBV7-9 and TRBJ2-6, is DTGVSQNPRHKITKRGQNVTFRCDPISEHNRLYWYRQTLGQGPEFLTYFQNEAQLEKSRLLSDRFSAERPKGSFSTLEIQRTEQGDSAMYLCASSLVPAGDSGANVLTFGAGSRLTVL.

The chain combines TRBV21-1 with TRBJ2-7; the table's D call, TRBD1, was not checked against the DNA. TRBV21-1 is shown as a pseudogene. This CDR3 is built from 10 residues. CDR3: CATGGYERYF. The CDR3 bases are TGTGCCACCGGGGGCTACGAGCGGTACTTC.

About this clonotype itself: This may be a read error: a much more frequent sequence differs by one nucleotide. The chain is built from TRBV20-1 and TRBJ2-7, with D perhaps TRBD1 (5 bases). The CDR3 has 13 residues. The germline gives CDR1 DFQATT, CDR2 SNEGSKA (reference sequence). The CDR3 coding sequence is TGCTGTGCTAGAGAGGCAGGGTTGTACGAGCAGTACTTC. Its translation: CCAREAGLYEQYF.

J is TRBJ2-1 and V is TRBV6-4; D may be TRBD2 (6 bases). V gave up 4 bases and J gave up 3 bases, with 7 bases separating them. The germline CDR1 and CDR2 sequences are MRHNA and SNTAGT. The CDR3 length is 13 residues. The CDR3 region has the DNA TGTGCCAGCAGTGTGACTAGCTACAATGAGCAGTTCTTC. Translated: CASSVTSYNEQFF.

This clonotype appeared once. The V call is TRBV6-5, the J call TRBJ2-1; 14 bases are a match to TRBD2. Trimming removed 6 bases from V and 7 bases from J; junction bases left unmatched: 11. The germline V gene has CDR1 MNHEY and CDR2 SVGAGI. The CDR3 has 17 amino acids. The CDR3 spells CASSPPGLAGVGNEQFF. The CDR3 DNA follows: TGTGCCAGCAGCCCGCCGGGACTAGCGGGAGTTGGGAATGAGCAGTTCTTC.

J is TRBJ2-3 and V is TRBV4-2, with D possibly being TRBD1 (6 bases). This CDR3 contains 17 residues. Germline CDR1 reads LGHNA; CDR2 reads YNFKEQ. V dropped 5 bases and J dropped 2 bases, with 20 bases sitting between them. The CDR3: CASSSLWGRGVTDTQYF. Here the CDR3 DNA reads TGTGCCAGCAGCTCGCTCTGGGGCAGGGGTGTCACAGATACGCAGTATTTT.